The 6 T cell receptor beta chains below all came from one sample that was sequenced in a study of tissue T cells after allogeneic stem cell transplantation. Some clones are missing from TCRdb's copy, which holds only in-frame ones; the method was immunoSEQ multiplex PCR. In the table there are some 1,500 clones, 70% to 90% of which are singletons. The source material was liver tissue, sampled at autopsy. The receptors were gathered from a male patient of 60 years or more with steroid-refractory graft-versus-host disease after an allogeneic stem cell transplant. Some T cells may be the graft donor's.

CDR3 DNA: TGTGCCAGCAGCTTAGGAGGGGGCGGGACCGGGGAGCTGTTTTTT. It is translated as CASSLGGGGTGELFF. The chain recombines TRBV7-2 with TRBJ2-2; 7 nucleotides agree with TRBD1. CDR3 length: 15 residues. V lost 1 base, J lost 5 bases, and 4 bases stayed unmatched. Germline V lookup: CDR1 SGHTA, CDR2 FQGNSA. The variable domain in full, with the rest retrieved from reference TRBV7-2 and TRBJ2-2, is GAGVSQSPSNKVTEKGKDVELRCDPISGHTALYWYRQSLGQGLEFLIYFQGNSAPDKSGLPSDRFSAERTGGSVSTLTIQRTQQEDSAVYLCASSLGGGGTGELFFGEGSRLTVL.

Written as DNA, the CDR3 is TGTGCCAGCAAAGATAACACTGAAGCTTTCTTT. This translates into CASKDNTEAFF. J is TRBJ1-1 and V is TRBV28; no definite D call. The CDR3 is 11 amino acids. CDR1 and CDR2 from the germline V gene are MDHEN and SYDVKM. The V end was cut by 7 bases, the J end by 2 bases, with 5 bases between.

The V gene is TRBV7-2, the J gene TRBJ2-7; 11 bases are shared with TRBD2. V dropped 0 bases and J dropped 4; count of bases not matched to a gene: 5. The CDR3 contains 16 residues. Germline V CDR1 and CDR2: SGHTA, FQGNSA. The CDR3 DNA reads as TGTGCCAGCAGCTTAGCTAGCGGGGGGGCCAAGTACGAGCAGTACTTC. The encoded protein is CASSLASGGAKYEQYF.

This chain connects TRBV19 to TRBJ1-1; D might be TRBD1 (6 bases). The ends were cut back, 9 bases at V and 2 bases at J, with 13 bases in the middle. This CDR3 has 13 amino acids. CDR1 is LNHDA and CDR2 is SQIVND in the germline V gene (reference sequence). CDR3 region: CASSGALNTEAFF. DNA for the CDR3: TGTGCCAGCTCAGGGGCGTTAAACACTGAAGCTTTCTTT. Based on the CDR3 plus reference TRBV19 and TRBJ1-1, the full variable domain is DGGITQSPKYLFRKEGQNVTLSCEQNLNHDAMYWYRQDPGQGLRLIYYSQIVNDFQKGDIAEGYSVSREKKESFPLTVTSAQKNPTAFYLCASSGALNTEAFFGQGTRLTVV.

This chain links TRBV20-1 with TRBJ1-5, with 7 bases identical to TRBD1. The CDR3 loop spans 15 amino acids. Per the germline V gene, CDR1 is DFQATT and CDR2 is SNEGSKA (reference sequence). Trimming took 3 bases from V and 2 from J; bases not matched to a gene: 7. Here the CDR3 reads CSASTPQGGNQPQHF. The CDR3, as DNA: TGCAGTGCTAGTACCCCGCAGGGGGGCAATCAGCCCCAGCATTTT.

The J gene is TRBJ2-3, the V gene TRBV5-5, with 7 bases lining up with TRBD1. The CDR3 loop spans 16 amino acids. V dropped 1 base and J dropped 2; count of bases not matched to a gene: 7. In germline, CDR1 is SGHKS, CDR2 YYEKEE (reference sequence). This CDR3 is CASSLKSQGITDTQYF. CDR3 in DNA: TGTGCCAGCAGCTTGAAATCACAGGGGATCACAGATACGCAGTATTTT.